This TCR beta chain was sequenced in a study of human T cells and chemical hapten exposure. Turning to the study itself: For the approximately 25-week duration of the study, patients were given weekly doses of diphenylcyclopropenone on the scalp.

Deletions cut 4 bases from V and 2 bases from J, with 14 bases between. Germline V gene lookup returns CDR1 SGHRS and CDR2 YFSETQ. This CDR3 comprises 15 residues. The library tagged each cDNA molecule with unique molecular identifiers. TCRdb reanalysed the RACE reads using MiXCR and keeps one entry per CDR3 protein. The repertoire holds around 300,000 distinct CDR3 sequences, with approximately 7.5% as singletons. Time point described: pre-sensitization, week 0. Treatment meaning: therapeutic diphenylcyclopropenone sensitization with weekly scalp DPC. People who gave samples had alopecia, were 18 to 70 years old, and were suitable for DPC.

The receptor was derived from a man between 18 and 35 years old with alopecia areata. Some clones in this sample may be carry-over from other donors' samples. The genes are TRBV5-1 and TRBJ2-3; D possibly uses TRBD1 or TRBD2 (5 bases each). The sequences come from whole blood, collected in connection with sensitization to the hapten diphenylcyclopropenone (DPC). The CDR3 protein is CASSSDGTITDTQYF. In DNA, the CDR3 is TGCGCCAGCAGCAGCGATGGGACGATCACAGATACGCAGTATTTT.